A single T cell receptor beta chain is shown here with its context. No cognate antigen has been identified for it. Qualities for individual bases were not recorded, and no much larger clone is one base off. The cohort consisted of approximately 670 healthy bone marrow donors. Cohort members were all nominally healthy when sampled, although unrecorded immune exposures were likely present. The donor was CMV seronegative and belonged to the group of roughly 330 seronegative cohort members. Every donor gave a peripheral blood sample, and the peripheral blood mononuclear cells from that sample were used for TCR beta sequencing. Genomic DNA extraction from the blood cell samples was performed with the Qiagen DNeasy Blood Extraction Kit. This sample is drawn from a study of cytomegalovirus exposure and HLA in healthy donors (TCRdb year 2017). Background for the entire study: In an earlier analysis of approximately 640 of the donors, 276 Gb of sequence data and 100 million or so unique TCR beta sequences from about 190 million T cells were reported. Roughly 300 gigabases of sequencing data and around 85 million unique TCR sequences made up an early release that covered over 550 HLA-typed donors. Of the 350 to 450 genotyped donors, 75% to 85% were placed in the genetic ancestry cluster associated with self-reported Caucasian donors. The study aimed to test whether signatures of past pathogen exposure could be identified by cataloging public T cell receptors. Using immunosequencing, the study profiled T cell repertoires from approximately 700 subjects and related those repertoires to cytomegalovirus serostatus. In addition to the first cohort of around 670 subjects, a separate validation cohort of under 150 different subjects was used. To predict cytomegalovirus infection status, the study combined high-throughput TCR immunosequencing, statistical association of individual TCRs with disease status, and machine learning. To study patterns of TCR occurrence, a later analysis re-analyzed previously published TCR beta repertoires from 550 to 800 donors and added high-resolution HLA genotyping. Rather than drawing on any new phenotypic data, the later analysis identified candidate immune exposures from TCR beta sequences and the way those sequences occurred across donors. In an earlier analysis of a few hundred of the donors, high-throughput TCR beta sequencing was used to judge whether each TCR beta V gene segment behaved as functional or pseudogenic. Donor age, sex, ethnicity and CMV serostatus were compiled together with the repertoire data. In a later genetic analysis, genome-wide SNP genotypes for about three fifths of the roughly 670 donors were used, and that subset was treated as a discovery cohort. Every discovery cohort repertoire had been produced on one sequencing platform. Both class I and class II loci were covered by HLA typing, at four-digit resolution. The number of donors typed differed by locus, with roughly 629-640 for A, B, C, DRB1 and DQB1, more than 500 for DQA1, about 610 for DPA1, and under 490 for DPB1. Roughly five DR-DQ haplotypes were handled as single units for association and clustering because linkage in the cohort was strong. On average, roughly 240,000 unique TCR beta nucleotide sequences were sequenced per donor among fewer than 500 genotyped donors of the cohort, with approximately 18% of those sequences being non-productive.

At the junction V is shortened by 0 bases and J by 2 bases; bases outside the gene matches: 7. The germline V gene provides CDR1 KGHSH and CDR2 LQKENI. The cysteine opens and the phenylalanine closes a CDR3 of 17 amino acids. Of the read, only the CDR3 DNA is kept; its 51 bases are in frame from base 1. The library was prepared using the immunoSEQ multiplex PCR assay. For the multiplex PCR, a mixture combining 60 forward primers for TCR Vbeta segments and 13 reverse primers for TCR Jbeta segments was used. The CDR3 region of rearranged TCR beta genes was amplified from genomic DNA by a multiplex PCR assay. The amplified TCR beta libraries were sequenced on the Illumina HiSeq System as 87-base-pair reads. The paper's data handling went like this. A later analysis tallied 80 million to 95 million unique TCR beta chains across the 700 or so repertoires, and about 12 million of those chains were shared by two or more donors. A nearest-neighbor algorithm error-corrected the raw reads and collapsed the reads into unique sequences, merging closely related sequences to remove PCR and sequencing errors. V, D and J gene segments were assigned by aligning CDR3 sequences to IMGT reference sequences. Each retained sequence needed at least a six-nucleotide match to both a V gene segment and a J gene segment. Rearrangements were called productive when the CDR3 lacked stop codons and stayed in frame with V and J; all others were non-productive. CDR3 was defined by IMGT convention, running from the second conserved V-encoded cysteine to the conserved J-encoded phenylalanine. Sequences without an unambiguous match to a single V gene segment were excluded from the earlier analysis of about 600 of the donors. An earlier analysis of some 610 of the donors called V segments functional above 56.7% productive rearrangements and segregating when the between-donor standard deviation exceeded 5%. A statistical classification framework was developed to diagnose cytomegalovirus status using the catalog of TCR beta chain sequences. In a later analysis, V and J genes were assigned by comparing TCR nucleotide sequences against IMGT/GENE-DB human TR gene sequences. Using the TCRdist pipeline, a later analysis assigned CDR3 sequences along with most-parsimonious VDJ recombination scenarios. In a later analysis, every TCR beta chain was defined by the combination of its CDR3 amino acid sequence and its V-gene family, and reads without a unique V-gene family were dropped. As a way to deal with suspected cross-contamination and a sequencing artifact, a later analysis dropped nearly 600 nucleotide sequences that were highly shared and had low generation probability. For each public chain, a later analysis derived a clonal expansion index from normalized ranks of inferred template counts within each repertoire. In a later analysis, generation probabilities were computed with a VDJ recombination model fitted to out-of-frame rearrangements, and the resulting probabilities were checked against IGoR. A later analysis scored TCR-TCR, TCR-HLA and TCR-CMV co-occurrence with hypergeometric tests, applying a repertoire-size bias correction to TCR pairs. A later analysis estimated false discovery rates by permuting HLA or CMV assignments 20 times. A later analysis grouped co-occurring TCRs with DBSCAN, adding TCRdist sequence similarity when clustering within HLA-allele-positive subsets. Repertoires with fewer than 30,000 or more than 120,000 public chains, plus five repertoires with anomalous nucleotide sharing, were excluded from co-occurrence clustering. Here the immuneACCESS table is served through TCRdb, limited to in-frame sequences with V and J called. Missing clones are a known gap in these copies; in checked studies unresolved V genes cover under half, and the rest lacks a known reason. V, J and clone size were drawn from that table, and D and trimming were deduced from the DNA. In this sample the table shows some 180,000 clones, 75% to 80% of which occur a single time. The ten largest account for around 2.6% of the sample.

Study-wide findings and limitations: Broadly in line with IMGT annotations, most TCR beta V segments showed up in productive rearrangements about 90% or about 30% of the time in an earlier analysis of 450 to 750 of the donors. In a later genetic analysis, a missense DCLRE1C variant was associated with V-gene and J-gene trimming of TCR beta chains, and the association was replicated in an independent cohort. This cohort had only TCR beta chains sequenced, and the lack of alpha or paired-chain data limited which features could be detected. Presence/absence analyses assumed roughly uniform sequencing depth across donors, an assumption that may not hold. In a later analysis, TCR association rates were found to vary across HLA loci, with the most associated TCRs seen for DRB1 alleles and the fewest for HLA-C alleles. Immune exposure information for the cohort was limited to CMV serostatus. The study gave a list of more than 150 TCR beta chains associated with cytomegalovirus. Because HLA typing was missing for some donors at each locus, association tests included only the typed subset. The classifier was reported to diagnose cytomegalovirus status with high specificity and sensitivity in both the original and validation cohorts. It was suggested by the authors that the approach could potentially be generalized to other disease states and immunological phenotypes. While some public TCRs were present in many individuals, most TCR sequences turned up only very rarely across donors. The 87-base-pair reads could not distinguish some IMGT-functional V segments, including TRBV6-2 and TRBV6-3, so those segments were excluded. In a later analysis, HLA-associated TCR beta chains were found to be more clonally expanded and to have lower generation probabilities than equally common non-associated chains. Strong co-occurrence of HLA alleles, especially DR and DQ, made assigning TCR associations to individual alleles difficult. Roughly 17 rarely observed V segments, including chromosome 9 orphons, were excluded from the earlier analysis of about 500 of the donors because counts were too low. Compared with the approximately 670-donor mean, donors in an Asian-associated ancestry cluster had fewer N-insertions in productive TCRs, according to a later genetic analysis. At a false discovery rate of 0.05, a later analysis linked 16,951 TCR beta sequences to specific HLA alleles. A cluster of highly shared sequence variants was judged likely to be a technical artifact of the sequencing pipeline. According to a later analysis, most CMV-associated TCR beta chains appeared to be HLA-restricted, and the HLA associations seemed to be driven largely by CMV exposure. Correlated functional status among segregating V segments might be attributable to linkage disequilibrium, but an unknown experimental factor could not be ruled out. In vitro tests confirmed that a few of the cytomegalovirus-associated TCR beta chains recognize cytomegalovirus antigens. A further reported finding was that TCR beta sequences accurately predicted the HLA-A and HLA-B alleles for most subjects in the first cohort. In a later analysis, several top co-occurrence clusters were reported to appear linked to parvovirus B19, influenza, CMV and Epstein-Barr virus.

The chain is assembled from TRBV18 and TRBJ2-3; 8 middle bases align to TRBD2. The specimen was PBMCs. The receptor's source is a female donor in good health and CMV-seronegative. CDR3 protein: CASSPPSSSGHTDTQYF. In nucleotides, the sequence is TGTGCCAGCTCACCACCGAGTTCTAGCGGGCACACAGATACGCAGTATTTT.